This T cell receptor (beta chain) came from a study of OX40 agonist ivuxolimab in advanced cancers. Study-wide background: The dose of intravenous ivuxolimab that patients received every 2 weeks ranged from 0.01 to 10 mg/kg. Age averaged 60 years (range roughly 23 to 79), and roughly 80% were male.

The germline V gene encodes CDR1 SGHRS and CDR2 YFSETQ. The CDR3 is 16 amino acids. The V segment lost 4 bases and the J segment 4 bases; nucleotides outside the gene matches: 9. Method: immunoSEQ multiplex PCR; TCRdb's copy keeps in-frame clones and lacks some. The table includes tens of thousands of clones, around 87% detected once. As regards this clone: Antigen unknown. Different DNA sequences within this sample yield the same CDR3.

Study-level results: Several nonresponders also turned out to have low normalized T-cell clonal expansion. Averaging showed that CD8+ T cells had more expanded clones than CD4+ did.

The sequences come from CD4+ or CD8+ T cells sorted from blood, collected in a trial of the OX40 agonist ivuxolimab. The receptor comes from an adult with an advanced solid tumor such as melanoma, head and neck, liver or kidney cancer. The chain employs TRBV5-1 and TRBJ2-2; TRBD2 matches at 8 bases. The CDR3 sequence: CASSREGTSGTGELFF. The CDR3 coding sequence is TGCGCCAGCAGCCGGGAAGGCACTAGCGGCACCGGGGAGCTGTTTTTT.